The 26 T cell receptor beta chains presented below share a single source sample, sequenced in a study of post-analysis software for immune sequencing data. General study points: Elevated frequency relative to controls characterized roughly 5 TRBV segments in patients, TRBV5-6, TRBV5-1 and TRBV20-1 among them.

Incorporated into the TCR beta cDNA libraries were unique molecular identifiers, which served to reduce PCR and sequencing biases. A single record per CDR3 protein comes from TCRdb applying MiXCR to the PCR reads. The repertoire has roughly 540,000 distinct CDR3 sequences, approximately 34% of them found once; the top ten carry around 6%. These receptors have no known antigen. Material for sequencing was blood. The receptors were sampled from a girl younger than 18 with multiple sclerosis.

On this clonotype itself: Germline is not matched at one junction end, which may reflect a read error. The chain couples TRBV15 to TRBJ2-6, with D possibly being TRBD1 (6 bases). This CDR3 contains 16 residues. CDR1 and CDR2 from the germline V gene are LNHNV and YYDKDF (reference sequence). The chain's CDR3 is CATSRGRSSGANVLTF. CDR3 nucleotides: TGCGCCACCAGCAGGGGACGGAGCTCTGGGGCCAACGTCCTGACTTTC.

This CDR3 is CSVASGTGGVGQPQHF. In DNA form, the CDR3 reads TGCAGCGTTGCCTCCGGGACAGGGGGGGTGGGTCAGCCCCAGCATTTT. The chain links TRBV29-1 to TRBJ1-5; TRBD1 matches 11 bases. J gave up 6 bases and V 4 bases, and 11 bases lay outside the gene matches. Germline CDR1 SQVTM, CDR2 ANQGSEA. CDR3 length equals 16 residues.

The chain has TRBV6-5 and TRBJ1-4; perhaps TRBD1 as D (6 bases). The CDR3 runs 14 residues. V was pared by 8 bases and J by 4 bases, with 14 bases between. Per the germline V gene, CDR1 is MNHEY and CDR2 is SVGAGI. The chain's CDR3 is CASRSGAINEKLFF. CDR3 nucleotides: TGTGCCAGCCGGTCGGGGGCCATTAATGAAAAACTGTTTTTT.

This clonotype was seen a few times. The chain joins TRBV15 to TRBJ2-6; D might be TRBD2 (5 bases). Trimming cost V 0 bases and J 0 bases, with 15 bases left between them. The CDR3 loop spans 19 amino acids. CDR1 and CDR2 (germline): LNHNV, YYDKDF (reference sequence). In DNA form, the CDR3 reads TGTGCCACCAGCAGAGATGGAGGCAGGAAGTACTCTGGGGCCAACGTCCTGACTTTC. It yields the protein CATSRDGGRKYSGANVLTF.

The CDR3: CSARDGGREGKGYTF. The CDR3 nucleotides read TGCAGTGCTAGAGATGGCGGCAGGGAGGGGAAAGGCTACACCTTC. The J gene is TRBJ1-2, the V gene TRBV20-1; a possible D gene is TRBD1 (5 bases). Germline V gene lookup returns CDR1 DFQATT and CDR2 SNEGSKA (reference sequence). CDR3 size: 15 residues. The ends were cut back, 0 bases at V and 8 bases at J, with 19 bases in the middle.

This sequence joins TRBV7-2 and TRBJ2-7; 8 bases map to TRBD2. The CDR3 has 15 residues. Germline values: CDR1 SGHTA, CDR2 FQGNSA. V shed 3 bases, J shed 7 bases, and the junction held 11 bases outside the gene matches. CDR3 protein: CASSFRSGGPIEQYF. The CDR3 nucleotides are TGTGCCAGCAGCTTCAGGTCGGGGGGGCCTATTGAGCAGTACTTC.

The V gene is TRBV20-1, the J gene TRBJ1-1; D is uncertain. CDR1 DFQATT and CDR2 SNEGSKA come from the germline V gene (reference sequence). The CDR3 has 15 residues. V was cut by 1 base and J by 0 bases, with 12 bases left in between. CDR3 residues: CSARGGSWVNTEAFF. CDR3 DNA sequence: TGCAGTGCTAGAGGGGGTTCTTGGGTGAACACTGAAGCTTTCTTT.

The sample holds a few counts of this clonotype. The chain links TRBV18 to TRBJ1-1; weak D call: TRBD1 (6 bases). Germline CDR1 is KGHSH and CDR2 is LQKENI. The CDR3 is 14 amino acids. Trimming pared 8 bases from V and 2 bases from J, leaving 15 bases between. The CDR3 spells CASSPQGLNTEAFF. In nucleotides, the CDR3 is TGTGCCAGCAGCCCTCAGGGGTTAAACACTGAAGCTTTCTTT. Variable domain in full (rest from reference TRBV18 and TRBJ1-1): NAGVMQNPRHLVRRRGQEARLRCSPMKGHSHVYWYRQLPEEGLKFMVYLQKENIIDESGMPKERFSAEFPKEGPSILRIQQVVRGDSAAYFCASSPQGLNTEAFFGQGTRLTVV.

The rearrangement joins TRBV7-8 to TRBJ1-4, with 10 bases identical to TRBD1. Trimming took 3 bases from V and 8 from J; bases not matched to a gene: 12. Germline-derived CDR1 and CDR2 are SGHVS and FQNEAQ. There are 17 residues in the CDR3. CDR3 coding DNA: TGTGCCAGCAGCTTTAGACAGGGGGCGAGCCCAGGGGAAAAACTGTTTTTT. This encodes CASSFRQGASPGEKLFF.

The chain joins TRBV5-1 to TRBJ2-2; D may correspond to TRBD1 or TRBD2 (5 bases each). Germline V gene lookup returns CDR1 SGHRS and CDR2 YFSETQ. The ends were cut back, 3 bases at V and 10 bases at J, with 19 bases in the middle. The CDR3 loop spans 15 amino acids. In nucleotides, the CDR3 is TGCGCCAGCAGCTCGCCCCGGACTGGGGCCGCGGAGCTGTTTTTT. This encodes CASSSPRTGAAELFF.

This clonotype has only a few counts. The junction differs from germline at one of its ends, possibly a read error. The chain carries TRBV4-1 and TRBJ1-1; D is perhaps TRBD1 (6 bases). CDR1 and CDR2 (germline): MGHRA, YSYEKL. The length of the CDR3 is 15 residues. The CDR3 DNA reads TGCACCAGCAGCTACTTTTCTACAGGGACGGATTTAGCTTTCTTT. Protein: CTSSYFSTGTDLAFF.

The DNA for the CDR3 is TGTGCCACCAGCAGGACGATCGGCTACGGGGAGCTGTTTTTT. This translates into CATSRTIGYGELFF. J is TRBJ2-2 and V is TRBV15; no definite D call. The V end was cut by 3 bases, the J end by 7 bases, with 12 bases between. CDR3 length equals 14 residues. Germline loops: CDR1 LNHNV, CDR2 YYDKDF (reference sequence).

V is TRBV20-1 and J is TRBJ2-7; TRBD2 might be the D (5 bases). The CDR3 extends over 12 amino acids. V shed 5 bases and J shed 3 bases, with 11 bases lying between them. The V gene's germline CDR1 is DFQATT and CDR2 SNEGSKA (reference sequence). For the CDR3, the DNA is TGCAGTGCTTCCCCGGGAAACTACGAGCAGTACTTC. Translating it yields CSASPGNYEQYF.

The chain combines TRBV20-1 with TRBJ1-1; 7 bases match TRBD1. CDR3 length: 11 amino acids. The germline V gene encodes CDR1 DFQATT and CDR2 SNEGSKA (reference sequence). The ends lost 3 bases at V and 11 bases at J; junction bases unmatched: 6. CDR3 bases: TGCAGTGCTAGGATGACAGGGCGTGCTTTCTTT. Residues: CSARMTGRAFF.

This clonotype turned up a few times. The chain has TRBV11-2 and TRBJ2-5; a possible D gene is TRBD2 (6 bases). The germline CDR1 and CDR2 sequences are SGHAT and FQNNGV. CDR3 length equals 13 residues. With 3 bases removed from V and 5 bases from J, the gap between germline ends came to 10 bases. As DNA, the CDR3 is TGTGCCAGCAGCTTTCCGGGGGTCGAGACCCAGTACTTC. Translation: CASSFPGVETQYF.

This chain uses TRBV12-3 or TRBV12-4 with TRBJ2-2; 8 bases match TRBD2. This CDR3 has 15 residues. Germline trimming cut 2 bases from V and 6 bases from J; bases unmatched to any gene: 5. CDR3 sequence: CASSLSGGPAGELFF. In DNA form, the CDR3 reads TGTGCCAGCAGTTTATCGGGGGGGCCGGCCGGGGAGCTGTTTTTT.

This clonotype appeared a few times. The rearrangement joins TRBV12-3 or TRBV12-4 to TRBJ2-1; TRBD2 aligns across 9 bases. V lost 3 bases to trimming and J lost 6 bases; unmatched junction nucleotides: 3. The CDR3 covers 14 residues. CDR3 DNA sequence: TGTGCCAGCAGTTTGCGGGGGGGCCCCAATGAGCAGTTCTTC. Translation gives CASSLRGGPNEQFF.

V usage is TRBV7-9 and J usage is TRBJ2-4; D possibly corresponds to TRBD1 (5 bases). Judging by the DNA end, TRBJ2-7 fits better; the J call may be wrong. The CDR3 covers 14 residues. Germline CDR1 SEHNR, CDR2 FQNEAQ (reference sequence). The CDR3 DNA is TGTGCCAGCAGCTTAGACAGACAGCGCTACGAGCAGTACTTC. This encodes CASSLDRQRYEQYF.

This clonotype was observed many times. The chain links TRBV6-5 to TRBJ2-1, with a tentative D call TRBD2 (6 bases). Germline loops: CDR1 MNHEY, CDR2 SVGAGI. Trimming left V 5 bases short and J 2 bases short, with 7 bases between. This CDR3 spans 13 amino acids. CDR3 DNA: TGTGCCAGCAGTAGGACTACCTACAATGAGCAGTTCTTC. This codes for CASSRTTYNEQFF.

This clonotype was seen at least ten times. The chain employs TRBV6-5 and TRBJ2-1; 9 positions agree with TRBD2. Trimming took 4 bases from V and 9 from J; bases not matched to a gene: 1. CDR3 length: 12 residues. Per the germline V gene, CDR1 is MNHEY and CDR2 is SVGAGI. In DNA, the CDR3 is TGTGCCAGCAGTTTACTAGCGGGTGAGCAGTTCTTC. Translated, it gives CASSLLAGEQFF.

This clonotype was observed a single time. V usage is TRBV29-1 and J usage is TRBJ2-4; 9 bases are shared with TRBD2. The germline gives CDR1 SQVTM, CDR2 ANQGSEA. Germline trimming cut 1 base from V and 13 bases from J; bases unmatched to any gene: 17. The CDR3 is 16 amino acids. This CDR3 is CSVEGMREGSSYGQYF. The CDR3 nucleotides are TGCAGCGTTGAAGGGATGCGGGAGGGAAGCTCCTACGGGCAGTACTTC.

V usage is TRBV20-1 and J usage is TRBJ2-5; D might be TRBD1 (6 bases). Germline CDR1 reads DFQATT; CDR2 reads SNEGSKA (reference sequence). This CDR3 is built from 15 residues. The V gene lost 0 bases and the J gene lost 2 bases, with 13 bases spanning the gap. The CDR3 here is CSARDRDRRQETQYF. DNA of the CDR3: TGCAGTGCTAGAGATCGAGACAGGAGACAAGAGACCCAGTACTTC.

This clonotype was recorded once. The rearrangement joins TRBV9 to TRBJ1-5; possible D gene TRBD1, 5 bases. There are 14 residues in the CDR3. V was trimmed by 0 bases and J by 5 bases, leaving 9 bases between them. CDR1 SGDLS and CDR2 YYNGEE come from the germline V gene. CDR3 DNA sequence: TGTGCCAGCAGCGTAGATCAGGGAGATCAGCCCCAGCATTTT. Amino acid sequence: CASSVDQGDQPQHF.

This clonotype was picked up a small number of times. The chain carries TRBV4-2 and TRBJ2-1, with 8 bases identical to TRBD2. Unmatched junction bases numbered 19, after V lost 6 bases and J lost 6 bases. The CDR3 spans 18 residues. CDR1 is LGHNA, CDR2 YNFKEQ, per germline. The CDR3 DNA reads TGTGCCAGCAGTCTCCGGGGACTAGTCAATTCCCTTCCCAATGAGCAGTTCTTC. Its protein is CASSLRGLVNSLPNEQFF.

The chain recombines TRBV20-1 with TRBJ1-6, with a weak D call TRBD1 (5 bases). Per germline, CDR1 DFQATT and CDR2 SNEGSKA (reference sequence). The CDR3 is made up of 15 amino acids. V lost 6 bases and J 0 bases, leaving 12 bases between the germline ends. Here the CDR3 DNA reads TGCAGTGCAGCTGCCAGGGTCTCCTATAATTCACCCCTCCACTTT. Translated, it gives CSAAARVSYNSPLHF.

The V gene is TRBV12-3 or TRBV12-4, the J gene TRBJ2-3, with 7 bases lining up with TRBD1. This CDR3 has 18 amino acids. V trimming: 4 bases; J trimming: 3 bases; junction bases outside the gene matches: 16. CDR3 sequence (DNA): TGTGCCAGCAGTTCAGAGTCGGACAGGTTCGTCGGGACAGATACGCAGTATTTT. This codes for CASSSESDRFVGTDTQYF.